At least ten counts were recorded for the clone carrying this T cell receptor beta chain. Each TRB amplification used roughly 250-550 ng of genomic DNA from blood. The data belong to a study of T and B cells in COVID-19 patients. The overall study: COVID-19 patients gave peripheral blood either during active infection or after recovery.

BIOMED2 TRB-A/B primer pools were used in multiplex TRB PCR. MiXCR, run by TCRdb on the multiplex PCR reads, gives a single entry per CDR3 protein. The sample includes roughly 5,100 distinct CDR3 sequences, about 20% of them seen just once. V lost 3 bases and J lost 0, with 20 bases in between. Germline-derived CDR1 and CDR2 are KGHSH and LQKENI. This CDR3 comprises 18 residues. The chain joins TRBV18 to TRBJ1-1; D call uncertain. The sample comprised blood. The clonotype originates from a human donor with active COVID-19. The DNA of the CDR3 is TGTGCCAGCTCACCCCTGGGCACCCAGGCGGGGATGAACACTGAAGCTTTCTTT. It encodes CASSPLGTQAGMNTEAFF. The full variable domain, rest sourced from reference TRBV18 and TRBJ1-1, is NAGVMQNPRHLVRRRGQEARLRCSPMKGHSHVYWYRQLPEEGLKFMVYLQKENIIDESGMPKERFSAEFPKEGPSILRIQQVVRGDSAAYFCASSPLGTQAGMNTEAFFGQGTRLTVV.